Presented here are 31 T cell receptor beta chains from one specimen sequenced in a study of early T cells in non-severe SARS-CoV-2 infection. One entry per CDR3 protein results from TCRdb running MiXCR on the 5' RACE reads. The sample has tens of thousands of distinct CDR3 sequences, roughly 13% seen once. The sequencing input was whole blood. All receptors derive from an adult who was a healthcare worker with PCR-confirmed SARS-CoV-2 infection or an uninfected control (not recorded which).

This clonotype appeared a single time. For the CDR3, the DNA is TGTGCCAGCAGTTCCCCAGGGAGGTACACTGAAGCTTTCTTT. This gives the protein CASSSPGRYTEAFF. The rearrangement uses TRBV28 and TRBJ1-1, with D perhaps matching TRBD1 (5 bases). V lost 4 bases, J lost 3 bases, and 12 bases lay in between. Germline values: CDR1 MDHEN, CDR2 SYDVKM. The CDR3 covers 14 residues.

V is TRBV20-1 and J is TRBJ2-3; tentative D call: TRBD2 (6 bases). V was clipped by 8 bases and J by 2 bases, with 14 bases between them. CDR1 and CDR2 (germline): DFQATT, SNEGSKA (reference sequence). CDR3 length: 13 residues. Here the CDR3 reads CSPRGGDTDTQYF. The CDR3 nucleotides are TGCAGTCCACGGGGCGGGGACACAGATACGCAGTATTTT.

This clonotype was seen a few times. The chain has TRBV5-1 and TRBJ1-4; unclear D gene. V was clipped by 3 bases and J by 8 bases, with 8 bases between them. Looked up from germline, CDR1 is SGHRS and CDR2 is YFSETQ. The CDR3 consists of 12 residues. Here the CDR3 DNA reads TGCGCCAGCAGCTCGGACCGGGAAAAACTGTTTTTT. Amino acids: CASSSDREKLFF.

The V and J genes are TRBV5-8 and TRBJ2-1; D gene unclear. CDR1 and CDR2 from the germline V gene are SGHTS and YDEGEE. V dropped 0 bases and J dropped 9 bases, with 13 bases sitting between them. This CDR3 contains 14 residues. The CDR3 sequence: CASSLARASGEQFF. The CDR3, as DNA: TGTGCCAGCAGCTTGGCCAGAGCCTCCGGTGAGCAGTTCTTC.

This clonotype was detected many times. This chain joins TRBV3-1 and TRBJ2-3; 7 bases line up with TRBD2. This CDR3 has 16 residues. In germline, CDR1 is LGHDT, CDR2 YNNKEL (reference sequence). V gave up 6 bases and J gave up 0 bases; unmatched junction bases: 9. In nucleotides, the CDR3 is TGTGCCAGCAGTACAGTGGGACTATCTAGCACAGATACGCAGTATTTT. Translating it yields CASSTVGLSSTDTQYF.

This clonotype appeared many times. The V gene is TRBV11-2, the J gene TRBJ2-7, with D possibly being TRBD1 (5 bases). CDR3 length: 15 residues. With 5 bases removed from V and 0 bases from J, the gap between germline ends came to 14 bases. The germline gives CDR1 SGHAT, CDR2 FQNNGV. The CDR3 DNA is TGTGCCAGCAGCCTCAGGGAAGGGGTCTCCTACGAGCAGTACTTC. It codes for CASSLREGVSYEQYF.

This chain uses TRBV5-1 with TRBJ2-1; TRBD2 might be the D (5 bases). Germline CDR1 and CDR2: SGHRS and YFSETQ. V was shortened by 4 bases and J by 5 bases, with 13 bases between the two germline ends. The CDR3 covers 14 residues. This CDR3 reads CASSKRDFDNEQFF. As DNA, the CDR3 is TGCGCCAGCAGCAAGAGGGATTTCGACAATGAGCAGTTCTTC.

This clonotype turned up a few times. The CDR3 loop reads CASSVGAGAYNEQFF. For the CDR3, the DNA is TGTGCCAGCAGCGTTGGAGCGGGGGCCTACAATGAGCAGTTCTTC. J is TRBJ2-1 and V is TRBV7-6, with 8 bases identical to TRBD2. Germline V gives CDR1 SGHVS, CDR2 FNYEAQ. CDR3 size: 15 residues. The V gene end was trimmed by 5 bases and the J gene end by 2 bases; junction bases not matched to a gene: 5.

The chain recombines TRBV24-1 with TRBJ2-7; the match to TRBD2 covers 10 bases. CDR3 length: 15 residues. Germline V gives CDR1 KGHDR, CDR2 SFDVKD. V gave up 4 bases and J gave up 1 base; unmatched junction bases: 3. CDR3 protein: CATSDPAGGSYEQYF. Here the CDR3 DNA reads TGTGCCACCAGTGACCCAGCGGGAGGGTCCTACGAGCAGTACTTC.

The V gene is TRBV5-1, the J gene TRBJ2-3, with D tentatively TRBD1 or TRBD2 (5 bases each). Germline CDR1 is SGHRS and CDR2 is YFSETQ. This CDR3 comprises 16 residues. Deletions cut 1 base from V and 0 bases from J, with 12 bases between. The chain's CDR3 is CASSLLGPPSTDTQYF. The CDR3 nucleotides read TGCGCCAGCAGCTTGTTGGGACCGCCGAGCACAGATACGCAGTATTTT.

This clonotype occurred many times. The J gene is TRBJ2-7, the V gene TRBV20-1, with a tentative D call TRBD1 (6 bases). The ends were cut back, 3 bases at V and 3 bases at J, with 9 bases in the middle. Germline-derived CDR1 and CDR2 are DFQATT and SNEGSKA (reference sequence). The CDR3 is 12 residues long. The CDR3 DNA reads as TGCAGTGCTAGTTTGACAGGCTACGAGCAGTACTTC. Translated, it gives CSASLTGYEQYF.

This clonotype has ten or more counts. V and J are TRBV7-9 and TRBJ1-2, with D perhaps TRBD1 (6 bases). CDR1 and CDR2 (germline): SEHNR, FQNEAQ (reference sequence). Trimming left V 5 bases short and J 8 bases short, with 24 bases between. The CDR3 is 16 amino acids. CDR3 amino acids: CASSPVRGAPDRGYTF. CDR3 sequence (DNA): TGTGCCAGCAGCCCTGTTAGGGGGGCCCCTGATCGGGGCTACACCTTC.

This clonotype was found many times. V usage is TRBV7-2 and J usage is TRBJ2-3; 15 nucleotides agree with TRBD2. This CDR3 contains 16 residues. Looked up from germline, CDR1 is SGHTA and CDR2 is FQGNSA. Germline trimming cut 4 bases from V and 6 bases from J; bases unmatched to any gene: 5. The CDR3 sequence: CASSSGTSGRRDTQYF. DNA for the CDR3: TGTGCCAGCAGCTCAGGGACTAGCGGGAGGAGGGATACGCAGTATTTT.

This clonotype occurred many times. This chain joins TRBV2 and TRBJ1-2; D gene uncertain. Germline CDR1 reads SNHLY; CDR2 reads FYNNEI. The V end was cut by 5 bases, the J end by 0 bases, with 7 bases between. The CDR3 runs to 13 residues. CDR3 DNA sequence: TGTGCCAGCAGTCCAGAAGCTAACTATGGCTACACCTTC. Its protein product is CASSPEANYGYTF.

The chain carries TRBV12-3 or TRBV12-4 and TRBJ2-1, with 7 bases that match TRBD2. This CDR3 has 15 residues. The trim removed 3 bases at V and 3 bases at J, leaving 5 bases unmatched. The CDR3 protein is CASSLRLADYNEQFF. The CDR3 coding sequence is TGTGCCAGCAGTTTGAGGCTAGCGGACTACAATGAGCAGTTCTTC.

The gene calls are TRBV20-1 and TRBJ1-1, with D uncertain. The CDR3 is 13 residues long. Deletions cut 7 bases from V and 0 bases from J, with 12 bases between. The germline V gene has CDR1 DFQATT and CDR2 SNEGSKA (reference sequence). The CDR3 sequence: CSGTREMNTEAFF. The CDR3 DNA reads as TGCAGTGGGACCCGGGAAATGAACACTGAAGCTTTCTTT.

This clonotype was seen a few times. The V gene is TRBV18, the J gene TRBJ2-4, with a weak D call TRBD1 (6 bases). The CDR3 covers 14 residues. V lost 3 bases and J 7 bases, leaving 13 bases between the germline ends. CDR1 is KGHSH and CDR2 is LQKENI in the germline V gene. CDR3 coding DNA: TGTGCCAGCTCACCCGGACAGTCCCCCAACATTCAGTACTTC. Amino acid sequence: CASSPGQSPNIQYF.

The chain joins TRBV7-2 to TRBJ2-7; possibly TRBD1 for D (6 bases). This CDR3 has 13 residues. V was trimmed by 5 bases and J by 5 bases, leaving 13 bases between them. Per the germline V gene, CDR1 is SGHTA and CDR2 is FQGNSA. For the CDR3, the DNA is TGTGCCAGCAGCCCACAGGGTTATAACGAGCAGTACTTC. Encoded protein: CASSPQGYNEQYF.

Only a few counts were recorded for this clonotype. The J gene is TRBJ2-1, the V gene TRBV7-3; 14 bases line up with TRBD2. CDR1 SGHTA and CDR2 FQGTGA come from the germline V gene. This CDR3 spans 15 amino acids. Trimming took 4 bases from V and 9 from J; bases not matched to a gene: 5. CDR3 sequence reads: CASSSGLAGVGEQFF. The CDR3 bases are TGTGCCAGCAGCTCGGGACTAGCGGGAGTCGGTGAGCAGTTCTTC.

This clonotype has ten or more counts. The junction and the germline gene differ at one end; a read error may be behind it. The chain has TRBV7-7 and TRBJ2-1, with D possibly being TRBD1 or TRBD2 (5 bases each). CDR1 and CDR2 (germline): SSHAT, FNYEAQ (reference sequence). This CDR3 is 17 amino acids long. DNA of the CDR3: TGTGCTAGCAGCTTATACCCAGGGACCAACTCCTACAATGAGCAGTTCTTC. Translation gives CASSLYPGTNSYNEQFF. The full variable domain, with the rest looked up from reference TRBV7-7 and TRBJ2-1, is GAGVSQSPRYKVTKRGQDVTLRCDPISSHATLYWYQQALGQGPEFLTYFNYEAQPDKSGLPSDRFSAERPEGSISTLTIQRTEQRDSAMYRCASSLYPGTNSYNEQFFGPGTRLTVL.

V gene TRBV30 combines with J gene TRBJ2-2, with TRBD1 as a possible D gene (6 bases). Between the trimmed V and J ends, which lost 4 bases and 1 base, there was a span of 7 bases. CDR3 length equals 13 residues. In germline, CDR1 is GTSNPN, CDR2 SVGIG (reference sequence). In DNA form, the CDR3 reads TGTGCCTGGACAGGGGTGAACACCGGGGAGCTGTTTTTT. Protein sequence: CAWTGVNTGELFF.

In its sample, this clonotype was seen a few times. CDR3 in amino acids: CASSQHGGDEQFF. DNA for the CDR3: TGTGCCAGCAGCCAGCACGGGGGGGATGAGCAGTTCTTC. This chain connects TRBV3-1 to TRBJ2-1, with 8 bases matching TRBD2. Germline lookup yields CDR1 LGHDT and CDR2 YNNKEL (reference sequence). V lost 3 bases and J lost 8; bases outside the gene matches: 3. CDR3 length: 13 residues.

Worth noting for this clonotype: A much larger clone sits a single nucleotide away, making a read error possible. V is TRBV7-3 and J is TRBJ2-1; D unclear. The length of the CDR3 is 15 residues. Germline assignment: CDR1 SGHTA and CDR2 FQGTGA. DNA for the CDR3: TGTGCCAGCAGCTTAACAGCAGGCTCCTTCAATGAGCAGTTCTTC. This gives the protein CASSLTAGSFNEQFF.

J is TRBJ2-7 and V is TRBV20-1, with 7 nucleotides matching TRBD2. The length of the CDR3 is 16 residues. The ends lost 0 bases at V and 7 bases at J; junction bases unmatched: 15. From germline, CDR1 is DFQATT and CDR2 SNEGSKA (reference sequence). The DNA of the CDR3 is TGCAGTGCTAGAGATAGGATGGCGGGAGCCCCGGGTGAGCAGTACTTC. This sequence encodes CSARDRMAGAPGEQYF.

This clonotype has only a few counts. The rearrangement joins TRBV28 to TRBJ2-7; 8 bases line up with TRBD1. Germline V gene sequence: CDR1 MDHEN, CDR2 SYDVKM. The CDR3 totals 13 residues. Trimming took 7 bases from V and 4 from J; bases not matched to a gene: 6. The CDR3 sequence is CASTGGAEYEQYF. In DNA form, the CDR3 reads TGTGCCAGCACAGGGGGCGCGGAATACGAGCAGTACTTC.

The rearrangement joins TRBV3-1 to TRBJ1-6, with a tentative D call TRBD1 (6 bases). The germline V gene has CDR1 LGHDT and CDR2 YNNKEL (reference sequence). Trimming took 4 bases from V and 4 from J, leaving 8 bases between them. The CDR3 is 14 amino acids. CDR3 sequence (DNA): TGTGCCAGCAGCCTCGGACAGTATAATTCACCCCTCCACTTT. It is translated as CASSLGQYNSPLHF.

This clonotype was picked up a small number of times. The chain uses TRBV10-2 and TRBJ2-3; D not resolved. From germline, CDR1 is WSHSY and CDR2 SAAADI. V dropped 6 bases and J dropped 0 bases, with 13 bases sitting between them. The CDR3 spans 15 residues. The CDR3 loop is CASRNQDVSTDTQYF. CDR3 nucleotide sequence: TGCGCCAGCAGGAACCAGGACGTCAGCACAGATACGCAGTATTTT.

The rearrangement links TRBV11-2 to TRBJ2-5; 7 bases match TRBD2. The CDR3 runs to 13 residues. With 5 bases clipped from V and 4 bases from J, the junction kept 4 bases outside the gene matches. Germline CDR1 reads SGHAT; CDR2 reads FQNNGV. CDR3 residues: CASSPAGVETQYF. The CDR3 nucleotides read TGTGCCAGCAGCCCTGCGGGAGTAGAGACCCAGTACTTC.

The chain combines TRBV5-1 with TRBJ1-3; D perhaps matches TRBD1 (6 bases). Trimming took off 3 bases at V and 8 bases at J, with 18 bases between the two ends. Germline CDR1 SGHRS, CDR2 YFSETQ. CDR3 length: 15 amino acids. As DNA, the CDR3 is TGCGCCAGCAGCTCCCAGGGATTTGCAGGGGACACCATATATTTT. This sequence encodes CASSSQGFAGDTIYF.

With respect to this clonotype: The junction departs from the called germline gene at one end, perhaps through a read error. The rearrangement links TRBV7-9 to TRBJ1-1, with D uncertain. This CDR3 region has 14 residues. In germline, CDR1 is SEHNR, CDR2 FQNEAQ (reference sequence). The CDR3 here is CASTLAGANTEAFF. The CDR3 bases are TGTGCCAGCACCTTAGCTGGTGCGAACACTGAAGCTTTCTTT.

The table lists this clonotype with a few counts. This chain uses TRBV3-1 with TRBJ1-2, with D hard to call. Germline V gives CDR1 LGHDT, CDR2 YNNKEL (reference sequence). V was shortened by 1 base and J by 4 bases, with 10 bases between the two germline ends. This CDR3 region has 14 residues. CDR3 residues: CASSQARAFYGYTF. As DNA, the CDR3 is TGTGCCAGCAGCCAAGCAAGGGCTTTCTATGGCTACACCTTC. Using reference TRBV3-1 and TRBJ1-2 for the parts outside the CDR3, the full variable domain is DTAVSQTPKYLVTQMGNDKSIKCEQNLGHDTMYWYKQDSKKFLKIMFSYNNKELIINETVPNRFSPKSPDKAHLNLHINSLELGDSAVYFCASSQARAFYGYTFGSGTRLTVV.